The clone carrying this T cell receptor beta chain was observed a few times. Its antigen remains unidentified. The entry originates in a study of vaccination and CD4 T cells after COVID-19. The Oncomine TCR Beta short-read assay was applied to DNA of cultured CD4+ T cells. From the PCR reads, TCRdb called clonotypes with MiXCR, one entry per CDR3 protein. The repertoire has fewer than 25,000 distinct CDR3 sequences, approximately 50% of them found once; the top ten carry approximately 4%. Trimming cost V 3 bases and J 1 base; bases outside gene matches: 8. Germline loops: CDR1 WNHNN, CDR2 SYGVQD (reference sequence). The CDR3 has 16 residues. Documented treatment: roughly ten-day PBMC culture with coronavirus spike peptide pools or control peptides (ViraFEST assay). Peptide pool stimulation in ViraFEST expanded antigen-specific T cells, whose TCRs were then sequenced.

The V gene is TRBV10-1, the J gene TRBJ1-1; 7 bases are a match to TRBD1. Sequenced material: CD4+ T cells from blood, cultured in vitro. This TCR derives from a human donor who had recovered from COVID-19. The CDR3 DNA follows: TGCGCCAGCAGTGATGCCGGGACAGCGAAGAACACTGAAGCTTTCTTT. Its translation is CASSDAGTAKNTEAFF.